These 30 T cell receptor beta chains share one sample of origin, sequenced in a study of type 1 regulatory T cells. TCRdb ran MiXCR on the reads and lists one entry per CDR3 protein. The repertoire holds fewer than 75,000 distinct CDR3 sequences, with about 50% as singletons. No antigen has been identified for these receptors. The sample was cultured non-Tr1 T cells, either the whole culture or a sorted T cell fraction (not recorded which). The receptor set was obtained from a human donor in good health.

This rearrangement joins TRBV11-1 to TRBJ1-2, with D perhaps matching TRBD1 (6 bases). V lost 3 bases, J lost 3 bases, and 11 bases lay in between. The length of the CDR3 is 14 residues. Germline V gene data show CDR1 as SGHAT and CDR2 as FQDESV (reference sequence). The CDR3 sequence is CASSFLQGDYGYTF. For the CDR3, the DNA is TGTGCCAGCAGCTTCTTACAGGGTGACTATGGCTACACCTTC.

As to this clonotype: One junction end does not reproduce the germline sequence, and a read error may be involved. This chain links TRBV7-9 with TRBJ1-2; 10 positions agree with TRBD1. The CDR3 length is 16 residues. Germline V gene sequence: CDR1 SEHNR, CDR2 FQNEAQ (reference sequence). CDR3: CTSTGQGSKLVYGYTF. DNA of the CDR3: TGTACCAGCACGGGACAGGGGTCGAAACTGGTCTATGGCTACACCTTC.

The CDR3 region is CASRLVADTQYF. CDR3 in DNA: TGTGCCAGCAGATTGGTCGCAGATACGCAGTATTTT. This rearrangement joins TRBV2 to TRBJ2-3; the D is unclear. In germline, CDR1 is SNHLY, CDR2 FYNNEI. Trimming cost V 6 bases and J 4 bases, with 8 bases left between them. The CDR3 is 12 amino acids.

The CDR3 loop is CASSLTFRLAGGQFF. The CDR3 DNA reads TGTGCCAGCAGCTTAACGTTTAGACTAGCGGGGGGGCAGTTCTTC. The rearrangement uses TRBV7-3 and TRBJ2-1; 13 bases map to TRBD2. The junction had 5 bases not matched to a gene; V was cut back by 0 bases and J by 12 bases. Per germline, CDR1 SGHTA and CDR2 FQGTGA. The CDR3 runs 15 residues. The full variable domain, with the rest looked up from reference TRBV7-3 and TRBJ2-1, is GAGVSQTPSNKVTEKGKYVELRCDPISGHTALYWYRQSLGQGPEFLIYFQGTGAADDSGLPNDRFFAVRPEGSVSTLKIQRTERGDSAVYLCASSLTFRLAGGQFFGPGTRLTVL.

The genes are TRBV6-6 and TRBJ2-7; D remains unclear. V lost 0 bases, J lost 3 bases, and 12 bases lay in between. Germline values: CDR1 MNHNY, CDR2 SVGAGI (reference sequence). This CDR3 is 15 amino acids long. The DNA for the CDR3 is TGTGCCAGCAGTTACTCGACTCCTGAAGGCTACGAGCAGTACTTC. It encodes CASSYSTPEGYEQYF.

V usage is TRBV19 and J usage is TRBJ1-5; unclear D gene. Trimming shortened V by 3 bases and J by 1 base, and 7 bases separated the two germline ends. This CDR3 has 14 residues. Germline V gene lookup returns CDR1 LNHDA and CDR2 SQIVND (reference sequence). The CDR3 region has the DNA TGTGCCAGTAGTATCTCCCCAAGCAATCAGCCCCAGCATTTT. It yields the protein CASSISPSNQPQHF.

This clonotype was seen only a few times. The chain employs TRBV3-1 and TRBJ2-3; D not certain. Trimming removed 2 bases from V and 6 bases from J, with 3 bases in between. The V gene's germline CDR1 is LGHDT and CDR2 YNNKEL (reference sequence). The CDR3 covers 11 residues. As DNA, the CDR3 is TGTGCCAGCAGCCAAAAGGATACGCAGTATTTT. Its protein product is CASSQKDTQYF.

A note on this clonotype: Without the conserved terminal phenylalanine or tryptophan, this CDR3 likely stems from a read error. The limits of the CDR3 on the DNA are not certain, so only TCRdb's listed CDR3 is given. CDR3: CASSGARTGGSRELGG. The chain links TRBV5-1 to TRBJ2-2; TRBD1 reflects the table's D call only, with no check against the DNA. Germline V gene sequence: CDR1 SGHRS, CDR2 YFSETQ. The CDR3 is made up of 16 amino acids, end residues included.

V gene TRBV24-1 combines with J gene TRBJ2-3; 11 bases line up with TRBD1. CDR1 is KGHDR, CDR2 SFDVKD, per germline. CDR3 length: 15 residues. Losses at the gene ends were 9 bases for V and 7 bases for J; bases not matched to a gene: 11. DNA for the CDR3: TGTGCCACCGGCAGGCCGGGACAGGGGGGGAATACGCAGTATTTT. Protein sequence: CATGRPGQGGNTQYF.

This chain links TRBV7-2 with TRBJ1-2; perhaps TRBD1 as D (6 bases). The V end was cut by 4 bases, the J end by 2 bases, with 20 bases between. The CDR3 loop spans 17 amino acids. Looked up from germline, CDR1 is SGHTA and CDR2 is FQGNSA. Here the CDR3 reads CASSSRGGPNLNYGYTF. CDR3 nucleotide sequence: TGTGCCAGCAGCTCCCGGGGGGGGCCGAACCTCAACTATGGCTACACCTTC.

The chain has TRBV20-1 and TRBJ1-2; 9 bases align to TRBD1. J lost 5 bases, V lost 3 bases, and 4 bases had no gene match. The CDR3 consists of 13 residues. Germline CDR1 DFQATT, CDR2 SNEGSKA (reference sequence). CDR3 DNA: TGCAGTGCTAGCACGACAGGGGGGTATGGCTACACCTTC. It encodes CSASTTGGYGYTF.

The V and J genes are TRBV6-2 or TRBV6-3 and TRBJ1-5; D remains ambiguous. Trimming removed 8 bases from V and 2 bases from J, with 19 bases in between. This CDR3 has 16 residues. CDR1 is MNHEY and CDR2 is SVGEGT in the germline V gene. CDR3 sequence: CASGNDGGYGNQPQHF. CDR3 bases: TGTGCCAGCGGTAACGACGGCGGATATGGCAATCAGCCCCAGCATTTT.

This clonotype came up a few times. V usage is TRBV19 and J usage is TRBJ2-1; 9 bases agree with TRBD1. Looked up from germline, CDR1 is LNHDA and CDR2 is SQIVND (reference sequence). The V and J ends lost 6 bases and 3 bases, in that order; junction bases with no gene match: 6. This CDR3 region has 15 residues. CDR3 nucleotide sequence: TGTGCCAGTAGCCCCGACAGGGGGGTCTACAATGAGCAGTTCTTC. Its translation is CASSPDRGVYNEQFF. Using reference TRBV19 and TRBJ2-1 for the parts outside the CDR3, the full variable domain is DGGITQSPKYLFRKEGQNVTLSCEQNLNHDAMYWYRQDPGQGLRLIYYSQIVNDFQKGDIAEGYSVSREKKESFPLTVTSAQKNPTAFYLCASSPDRGVYNEQFFGPGTRLTVL.

This chain connects TRBV12-3 or TRBV12-4 to TRBJ1-5; D is ambiguous. This CDR3 has 13 amino acids. The germline V and J ends were trimmed by 3 bases and 3 bases, with 6 bases remaining between them. CDR3 nucleotides: TGTGCCAGCAGTTTCAACATCAATCAGCCCCAGCATTTT. Translating gives CASSFNINQPQHF.

This clonotype was observed a few times. This rearrangement joins TRBV2 to TRBJ1-1; no definite D call. The V and J ends lost 1 base and 1 base respectively, with 7 bases between them. The CDR3 has 14 residues. CDR1 SNHLY and CDR2 FYNNEI come from the germline V gene. CDR3 sequence (DNA): TGTGCCAGCAGTGAAGAGGGTTGGAACACTGAAGCTTTCTTT. Protein sequence: CASSEEGWNTEAFF.

The rearrangement joins TRBV6-5 to TRBJ1-4; D perhaps matches TRBD1 (5 bases). CDR1 is MNHEY, CDR2 SVGAGI, per germline. The CDR3 is made up of 16 amino acids. Trimming took 5 bases from V and 4 from J, leaving 17 bases between them. The CDR3 region has the DNA TGTGCCAGCAGTACCCGATCGGGGCGCGGTAATGAAAAACTGTTTTTT. This sequence encodes CASSTRSGRGNEKLFF.

The chain carries TRBV5-1 and TRBJ1-1; D is unclear. CDR3 length equals 16 residues. Germline V gene lookup returns CDR1 SGHRS and CDR2 YFSETQ. V lost 0 bases and J 2 bases, leaving 14 bases between the germline ends. The CDR3 loop is CASSLATHRPNTEAFF. The CDR3 bases are TGCGCCAGCAGCTTGGCAACCCACCGGCCCAACACTGAAGCTTTCTTT.

This clonotype was picked up one time. This rearrangement joins TRBV29-1 to TRBJ1-1; D is unresolved. The CDR3 length is 13 residues. Germline V gene data show CDR1 as SQVTM and CDR2 as ANQGSEA. V lost 2 bases to trimming and J lost 6 bases, with 13 bases between them. CDR3 amino acids: CSVESPLVAEAFF. The CDR3, as DNA: TGCAGCGTTGAATCACCTCTGGTGGCTGAAGCTTTCTTT. Using reference TRBV29-1 and TRBJ1-1 for the parts outside the CDR3, the full variable domain is SAVISQKPSRDICQRGTSLTIQCQVDSQVTMMFWYRQQPGQSLTLIATANQGSEATYESGFVIDKFPISRPNLTFSTLTVSNMSPEDSSIYLCSVESPLVAEAFFGQGTRLTVV.

The gene calls are TRBV7-2 and TRBJ2-7; D is possibly TRBD2 (6 bases). V was pared by 4 bases and J by 0 bases, with 13 bases between. Germline CDR1 and CDR2: SGHTA and FQGNSA. This CDR3 comprises 15 residues. The CDR3 bases are TGTGCCAGCAGCTCCTATCGGGGGTACTCCTACGAGCAGTACTTC. This translates into CASSSYRGYSYEQYF.

This clonotype was seen a handful of times. The V gene is TRBV29-1, the J gene TRBJ2-6, with D possibly matching TRBD1 (6 bases). The V end lost 4 bases, the J end lost 2 bases, and 9 bases lay between the germline ends. Germline values: CDR1 SQVTM, CDR2 ANQGSEA. CDR3 length: 14 amino acids. CDR3 sequence (DNA): TGCAGCGTTGGAGAGGGGGCTGGGGCCAACGTCCTGACTTTC. Translated, it gives CSVGEGAGANVLTF. The entire variable domain, with the rest obtained from reference TRBV29-1 and TRBJ2-6, is as follows: SAVISQKPSRDICQRGTSLTIQCQVDSQVTMMFWYRQQPGQSLTLIATANQGSEATYESGFVIDKFPISRPNLTFSTLTVSNMSPEDSSIYLCSVGEGAGANVLTFGAGSRLTVL.

This clonotype was picked up a small number of times. The V gene is TRBV6-1, the J gene TRBJ2-3; TRBD1 is a possible D gene (7 bases). This CDR3 has 17 residues. V lost 7 bases and J 4 bases, leaving 24 bases between the germline ends. CDR1 MNHNS and CDR2 SASEGT come from the germline V gene. CDR3 in amino acids: CASTLRQGLGGADTQYF. The CDR3 nucleotides are TGTGCCAGCACCCTACGACAGGGATTGGGCGGGGCAGATACGCAGTATTTT.

The CDR3 here is CASSGRSGGSGNEQFF. CDR3 bases: TGTGCCAGCAGTGGCCGTAGCGGGGGGTCCGGCAATGAGCAGTTCTTC. V is TRBV6-1 and J is TRBJ2-1, with 10 bases matching TRBD2. V shed 4 bases and J 6 bases; nucleotides not matched to a gene: 9. The CDR3 has 16 amino acids. Germline V gene data show CDR1 as MNHNS and CDR2 as SASEGT.

This clonotype has only a few counts. The rearrangement joins TRBV4-1 to TRBJ2-2; D might be TRBD1 or TRBD2, each matching 5 bases. Germline V gene sequence: CDR1 MGHRA, CDR2 YSYEKL. V was shortened by 8 bases and J by 3 bases, with 13 bases between the two germline ends. This CDR3 comprises 14 residues. The CDR3 DNA is TGCGCCAGCTCCGGGGCAGCCTACACCGGGGAGCTGTTTTTT. Amino acid sequence: CASSGAAYTGELFF.

This clonotype has a single count. This sequence joins TRBV11-2 and TRBJ2-2; 10 nucleotides match TRBD2. With V trimmed by 6 bases and J by 1 base, 11 bases remained unmatched. Germline V CDR1 and CDR2: SGHAT, FQNNGV. The CDR3 is 18 amino acids. The CDR3 nucleotides read TGTGCCAGCAGACTTAGTTGGTCTAGCGGGGGGAACACCGGGGAGCTGTTTTTT. It specifies CASRLSWSSGGNTGELFF.

This clonotype appeared a single time. The chain is built from TRBV5-1 and TRBJ1-1; D is ambiguous. The CDR3 covers 13 residues. CDR1 is SGHRS, CDR2 YFSETQ, per germline. Trimming took off 0 bases at V and 0 bases at J, with 3 bases between the two ends. For the CDR3, the DNA is TGCGCCAGCAGCTTGGATGTGAACACTGAAGCTTTCTTT. Protein product: CASSLDVNTEAFF.

This clonotype was observed a few times. V gene TRBV21-1 combines with J gene TRBJ2-6. TRBV21-1 is an annotated pseudogene. The CDR3 loop spans 11 amino acids. As DNA, the CDR3 is TGTGCCAGCAGCAAAGGACGTATATTGACTTTC. Its protein product is CASSKGRILTF.

The chain combines TRBV20-1 with TRBJ1-2; no reliable D call. The CDR3 sequence is 11 residues long. V dropped 1 base and J dropped 6 bases, with 6 bases sitting between them. The germline V gene encodes CDR1 DFQATT and CDR2 SNEGSKA (reference sequence). The CDR3 DNA is TGCAGTGCTAGAGCTGTCGATGGCTACACCTTC. This codes for CSARAVDGYTF.

The genes are TRBV28 and TRBJ1-5, with 10 bases aligning to TRBD1. This CDR3 has 15 residues. Looked up from germline, CDR1 is MDHEN and CDR2 is SYDVKM. Losses at the gene ends were 6 bases for V and 5 bases for J; bases not matched to a gene: 7. The CDR3 here is CASRGGQGPHQPQHF. The CDR3 coding sequence is TGTGCCAGCAGGGGGGGACAGGGGCCCCATCAGCCCCAGCATTTT.

The V call is TRBV3-1, the J call TRBJ2-3; D remains ambiguous. Trimming removed 0 bases from V and 1 base from J, with 8 bases in between. The CDR3 is made up of 15 amino acids. CDR1 is LGHDT, CDR2 YNNKEL, per germline (reference sequence). CDR3 coding DNA: TGTGCCAGCAGCCAAGAGAGGTTGGGCACAGATACGCAGTATTTT. Its protein is CASSQERLGTDTQYF.

V gene TRBV5-6 combines with J gene TRBJ2-5; TRBD2 matches 9 bases. Germline-derived CDR1 and CDR2 are SGHDT and YYEEEE. V trimming: 0 bases; J trimming: 4 bases; junction bases outside the gene matches: 7. This CDR3 contains 16 residues. The CDR3 protein is CASSLAGVAGVETQYF. Here the CDR3 DNA reads TGTGCCAGCAGCTTGGCCGGGGTAGCGGGGGTAGAGACCCAGTACTTC.